Each of the 16 T cell receptor beta chains below was sequenced from the same sample in a study of blood T cell repertoires in COVID-19. Using immunoSEQ multiplex PCR, the repertoire was profiled, and TCRdb retains in-frame clones only, with some absent. The sample has 300,000 or so clones; 90% are singletons. The sample taken for sequencing was PBMCs or T cells enriched from blood (not recorded which). The receptors shown here come from a woman in her twenties or thirties who had recovered from COVID-19.

V usage is TRBV28 and J usage is TRBJ1-3, with D possibly being TRBD1 (6 bases). CDR3 length equals 14 residues. Germline CDR1 MDHEN, CDR2 SYDVKM. Trimming stripped 6 bases from V and 2 bases from J, with 11 bases between. The CDR3 reads CASSRNRAGNTIYF. Written as DNA, the CDR3 is TGTGCCAGCAGCCGAAACAGGGCTGGAAACACCATATATTTT.

The chain recombines TRBV6-2 or TRBV6-3 with TRBJ2-7, with 7 bases matching TRBD1. Germline lookup yields CDR1 MNHEY and CDR2 SVGEGT. The CDR3 has 16 residues. The ends lost 6 bases at V and 0 bases at J; junction bases unmatched: 11. The CDR3 here is CASSPTPGTDSYEQYF. The DNA of the CDR3 is TGTGCCAGCAGCCCTACCCCCGGGACAGACTCCTACGAGCAGTACTTC.

V and J are TRBV20-1 and TRBJ2-3; 16 nucleotides align to TRBD2. Per the germline V gene, CDR1 is DFQATT and CDR2 is SNEGSKA (reference sequence). Losses at the gene ends were 3 bases for V and 4 bases for J; bases not matched to a gene: 10. The CDR3 length is 18 residues. CDR3 in amino acids: CSASGTSGRARGADTQYF. CDR3 DNA: TGCAGTGCTAGTGGGACTAGCGGGAGGGCCAGGGGGGCAGATACGCAGTATTTT.

V gene TRBV30 combines with J gene TRBJ1-5, with D possibly matching TRBD1 (5 bases). The CDR3 totals 14 residues. CDR1 and CDR2 from the germline V gene are GTSNPN and SVGIG (reference sequence). V lost 0 bases and J 5 bases, leaving 11 bases between the germline ends. CDR3 sequence reads: CAWSVQAGHQPQHF. As DNA, the CDR3 is TGTGCCTGGAGTGTACAGGCGGGGCATCAGCCCCAGCATTTT.

The chain is built from TRBV6-2 or TRBV6-3 and TRBJ2-1; D possibly corresponds to TRBD2 (6 bases). The germline V and J ends were trimmed by 3 bases and 6 bases, with 18 bases remaining between them. The CDR3 sequence is 16 residues long. Looked up from germline, CDR1 is MNHEY and CDR2 is SVGEGT. CDR3 sequence reads: CASSYSDTSRGNEQFF. The CDR3 DNA is TGTGCCAGCAGTTATTCCGACACTAGCCGAGGCAATGAGCAGTTCTTC.

This clone came up a few times. The chain carries TRBV6-6 and TRBJ1-5; D might be TRBD1 (6 bases). This CDR3 region has 16 residues. CDR1 is MNHNY, CDR2 SVGAGI, per germline (reference sequence). The V and J ends lost 2 bases and 2 bases respectively, with 13 bases between them. Here the CDR3 reads CASSYPDSFGNQPQHF. The CDR3 nucleotides read TGTGCCAGCAGTTACCCGGACAGTTTCGGCAATCAGCCCCAGCATTTT.

The gene calls are TRBV5-6 and TRBJ1-3, with D unresolved. Germline values: CDR1 SGHDT, CDR2 YYEEEE. The CDR3 totals 13 residues. Trimming left V 5 bases short and J 1 base short, with 7 bases between. The CDR3 coding sequence is TGTGCCAGCAGATACAGATCTGGAAACACCATATATTTT. Encoded protein: CASRYRSGNTIYF.

The chain carries TRBV4-2 and TRBJ2-4; 7 bases agree with TRBD1. V lost 0 bases and J lost 0; bases outside the gene matches: 2. The CDR3 totals 16 residues. The germline gives CDR1 LGHNA, CDR2 YNFKEQ. CDR3 sequence: CASSQEGGLAKNIQYF. CDR3 in DNA: TGTGCCAGCAGCCAAGAAGGGGGCTTAGCCAAAAACATTCAGTACTTC.

The J gene is TRBJ2-3, the V gene TRBV21-1; TRBD2 is the table's D call and was not checked against the DNA. TRBV21-1 is noted as a pseudogene. The CDR3 contains 15 residues. The CDR3 region is CASSKPSGERDSQYF. CDR3 coding DNA: TGTGCCAGCAGCAAACCCTCCGGGGAACGGGATTCGCAGTATTTT.

This clone has only one observation. The J gene is TRBJ2-1, the V gene TRBV5-1; 9 nucleotides match TRBD1. Trimming took 2 bases from V and 4 from J; bases not matched to a gene: 4. The CDR3 is 15 amino acids. CDR1 and CDR2 from the germline V gene are SGHRS and YFSETQ. CDR3 nucleotide sequence: TGCGCCAGCAGCTTACAGGGGGCGCATTACAATGAGCAGTTCTTC. It translates to CASSLQGAHYNEQFF.

A few counts support this clone. The chain joins TRBV28 to TRBJ1-6, with 7 bases aligning to TRBD1. The CDR3 contains 13 residues. The ends lost 9 bases at V and 10 bases at J; junction bases unmatched: 9. Germline-derived CDR1 and CDR2 are MDHEN and SYDVKM. The CDR3 DNA is TGTGCCAGTAAAGAGACAGGGCAATCACCCCTCCACTTT. Translated, it gives CASKETGQSPLHF. Together with reference TRBV28 and TRBJ1-6, the CDR3 gives the full variable domain: DVKVTQSSRYLVKRTGEKVFLECVQDMDHENMFWYRQDPGLGLRLIYFSYDVKMKEKGDIPEGYSVSREKKERFSLILESASTNQTSMYLCASKETGQSPLHFGNGTRLTVT.

The CDR3 sequence is CASSLTVGLRENEQFF. CDR3 DNA sequence: TGTGCCAGCAGCCTCACGGTTGGACTAAGAGAGAATGAGCAGTTCTTC. J is TRBJ2-1 and V is TRBV7-3; D perhaps matches TRBD2 (6 bases). The CDR3 is 16 residues long. The V end was cut by 5 bases, the J end by 7 bases, with 21 bases between. Per germline, CDR1 SGHTA and CDR2 FQGTGA.

CDR3 amino acids: CASSYTPGTGMGEQYF. DNA for the CDR3: TGTGCCAGCAGTTACACACCCGGGACAGGGATGGGCGAGCAGTACTTC. The chain combines TRBV6-5 with TRBJ2-7, with 9 positions matching TRBD1. The CDR3 length is 16 residues. J was trimmed by 6 bases and V by 2 bases; bases with no gene match: 11. Germline assignment: CDR1 MNHEY and CDR2 SVGAGI.

The rearrangement links TRBV6-2 or TRBV6-3 to TRBJ2-7; D gene uncertain. The germline V and J ends were trimmed by 6 bases and 2 bases, with 20 bases remaining between them. The CDR3 loop spans 16 amino acids. The germline V gene encodes CDR1 MNHEY and CDR2 SVGEGT. CDR3 coding DNA: TGTGCCAGCAGCCAACCTATGGTCGGTCTTCCCTACGAGCAGTACTTC. It translates to CASSQPMVGLPYEQYF.

The V call is TRBV14, the J call TRBJ1-5, with unresolved D. Germline CDR1 and CDR2: SGHDN and FVKESK. The CDR3 has 18 amino acids. Trimming took off 4 bases at V and 0 bases at J, with 19 bases between the two ends. CDR3 amino acids: CASSPAGTANISNQPQHF. CDR3 sequence (DNA): TGTGCCAGCAGCCCAGCGGGAACAGCGAACATTAGCAATCAGCCCCAGCATTTT.

The V and J genes are TRBV6-1 and TRBJ1-2; D ambiguous. CDR1 MNHNS and CDR2 SASEGT come from the germline V gene. This CDR3 contains 15 residues. Trimming removed 1 base from V and 4 bases from J, with 13 bases in between. CDR3 sequence reads: CASSEVGIGGYGYTF. In nucleotides, the CDR3 is TGTGCCAGCAGTGAAGTTGGGATCGGAGGCTATGGCTACACCTTC.